These T cell receptor beta chains were read from a single sample in a study of identical twins. TCRdb fed the 5' RACE reads into MiXCR, producing one record per CDR3 protein. This table holds about 160,000 distinct CDR3 sequences, under 4.5% found once. Specimen: memory T cells sorted from blood. These TCRs come from a man between 18 and 35 years old in good health. Each CDR3 is given with its conserved first and last residue. D genes are given only for firm matches. Sizes are listed as once, few or many counts, or a class when the clone is expanded.

j_call clone_size v_call d_call cdr3_nt cdr3_aa
TRBJ2-3 many TRBV6-1 TRBD1 TGTGCCAGCAGACTCCGGGACAGGGGCACAGATACGCAGTATTTT CASRLRDRGTDTQYF
TRBJ1-2 many TRBV29-1 TRBD1 TGCAGCGTCGAAGACAGGGGGGTACCCTATGGCTACACCTTC CSVEDRGVPYGYTF
TRBJ2-1 many TRBV6-1 TRBD1 TGTGCCAGCAGCCCCGGGACAGGGTATAGTGAGCAGTTCTTC CASSPGTGYSEQFF
TRBJ2-1 many TRBV5-1 NA TGCGCCAGCAGCTCAGGGAGAGGTGAGCAGTTCTTC CASSSGRGEQFF
TRBJ1-6 many TRBV5-5 NA TGTGCCAGCAGCCCCGGACCCAATTCACCCCTCCACTTT CASSPGPNSPLHF
TRBJ2-7 many TRBV6-5 NA TGTGCCAGCAGTTACACGGGGGACGACTCCTACGAGCAGTACTTC CASSYTGDDSYEQYF
TRBJ2-7 many TRBV20-1 TRBD1 TGCAGTGCTAGAGCCCGGGGACAGATTATTACCTACGAGCAGTACTTC CSARARGQIITYEQYF
TRBJ1-6 many TRBV6-5 NA TGTGCCAGCAGTTACTACGATTCACCCCTCCACTTT CASSYYDSPLHF
TRBJ2-7 many TRBV9 TRBD2 TGTGCCAGCAGCGTTTCTGCGGGAGGGTTATTCTACGAGCAGTACTTC CASSVSAGGLFYEQYF
TRBJ1-2 many TRBV12-3/TRBV12-4 NA TGTGCCAGCAGTAGCAAGTATGGCTACACCTTC CASSSKYGYTF
TRBJ2-5 many TRBV7-9 NA TGTGGGGGCAGCCAAGAGACCCAGTACTTC CGGSQETQYF